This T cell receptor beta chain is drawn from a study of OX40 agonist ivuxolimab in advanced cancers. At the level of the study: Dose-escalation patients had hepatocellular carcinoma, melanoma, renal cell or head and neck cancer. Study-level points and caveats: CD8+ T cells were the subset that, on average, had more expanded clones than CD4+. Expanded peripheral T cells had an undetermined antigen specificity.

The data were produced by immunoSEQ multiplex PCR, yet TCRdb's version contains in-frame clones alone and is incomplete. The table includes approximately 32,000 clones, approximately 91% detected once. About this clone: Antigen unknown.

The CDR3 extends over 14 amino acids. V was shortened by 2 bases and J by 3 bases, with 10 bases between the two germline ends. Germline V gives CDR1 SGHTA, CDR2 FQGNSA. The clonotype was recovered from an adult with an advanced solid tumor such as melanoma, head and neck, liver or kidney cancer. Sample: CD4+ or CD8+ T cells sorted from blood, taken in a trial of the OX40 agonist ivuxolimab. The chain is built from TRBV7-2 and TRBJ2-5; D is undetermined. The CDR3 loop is CASSLILLEETQYF. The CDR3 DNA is TGTGCCAGCAGCTTAATCCTTCTAGAAGAGACCCAGTACTTC.